The rows below give T cell receptor beta chains drawn from one sample of a study of beta chain features in type 1 diabetes. TCRdb keeps only in-frame clones here, not all; method: immunoSEQ multiplex PCR. The sample has 250,000 to 350,000 clones, approximately 11% seen once. Sequenced: naive CD4+ T cells from blood. These receptors were collected from a woman aged 25 to 39 in good health. Each CDR3 is given with its conserved first and last residue. A D gene is named only where the DNA matches it firmly. Only part of the rows carry a size: once, few, many, or a class if the clone is expanded.

j_call d_call clone_size v_call cdr3_aa cdr3_nt
TRBJ1-1 NA NA TRBV28 CASSFLWEAFF TGTGCCAGCAGTTTTTTGTGGGAGGCTTTCTTT
TRBJ2-1 TRBD2 NA TRBV5-1 CASSLNGLAGSNEQFF TGCGCCAGCAGCTTGAATGGCCTAGCGGGAAGCAATGAGCAGTTCTTC
TRBJ1-1 NA NA TRBV7-3 CASSQASNTEAFF TGTGCCAGCAGCCAGGCCAGTAACACTGAAGCTTTCTTT
TRBJ2-5 TRBD2 NA TRBV4-3 CASSQHSAVGLAGIRETQYF TGCGCCAGCAGCCAACATTCGGCCGTGGGACTAGCGGGGATCAGGGAGACCCAGTACTTC
TRBJ2-7 TRBD1 few TRBV30 CAWGSTGTGTYEQYF TGTGCCTGGGGATCGACCGGGACAGGTACCTACGAGCAGTACTTC
TRBJ2-2 TRBD2 NA TRBV9 CASSVGPPGTRDTGELFF TGTGCCAGCAGCGTAGGCCCACCCGGGACTAGGGACACCGGGGAGCTGTTTTTT
TRBJ2-6 NA few TRBV7-3 CASSSSRGSGANVLTF TGTGCCAGCAGTTCCTCCCGCGGTTCTGGGGCCAACGTCCTGACTTTC
TRBJ2-3 NA NA TRBV7-7 CASSLAGSTDTQYF TGTGCTAGCAGCTTAGCCGGGAGCACAGATACGCAGTATTTT
TRBJ2-7 TRBD2 few TRBV25-1 CASSAVAGTSGTYEQYF TGTGCCAGCAGTGCCGTCGCCGGGACTAGCGGAACCTACGAGCAGTACTTC
TRBJ1-2 NA few TRBV9 CASSVGSREGYTF TGTGCCAGCAGCGTAGGGAGCCGTGAGGGCTACACCTTC
TRBJ1-2 NA few TRBV5-1 CASSLAGGARGYTF TGCGCCAGCAGCTTGGCTGGGGGCGCGCGCGGCTACACCTTC
TRBJ2-5 NA NA TRBV9 CASSVDAVQETQYF TGTGCCAGCAGCGTAGACGCGGTCCAAGAGACCCAGTACTTC
TRBJ2-2 NA NA TRBV19 CASRFRVERVPGELFF TGTGCCAGTAGATTTCGCGTTGAGAGGGTTCCCGGGGAGCTGTTTTTT
TRBJ2-1 NA NA TRBV29-1 CSAAYAHYNEQFF TGCAGCGCCGCGTATGCTCATTACAATGAGCAGTTCTTC
TRBJ2-1 TRBD2 NA TRBV2 CASNRLAGVNEQFF TGTGCCAGCAATAGACTAGCGGGAGTCAATGAGCAGTTCTTC
TRBJ2-5 TRBD2 few TRBV29-1 CSVKIFSGASQETQYF TGCAGCGTTAAGATCTTTAGCGGGGCTTCCCAAGAGACCCAGTACTTC
TRBJ2-2 TRBD1 NA TRBV7-2 CASSLSPGGVNTGELFF TGTGCCAGCAGCCTGTCCCCAGGGGGCGTTAACACCGGGGAGCTGTTTTTT
TRBJ2-7 NA NA TRBV21-1 CASSSYEQYF TGTGCCAGCAGCTCGTACGAGCAGTACTTC
TRBJ2-1 TRBD2 few TRBV7-2 CASSHNPSGTRNEQFF TGTGCCAGCAGCCATAATCCTAGCGGGACCCGCAATGAGCAGTTCTTC
TRBJ2-1 TRBD2 few TRBV30 CAWSPFAGAEQFF TGTGCCTGGAGTCCCTTCGCGGGAGCTGAGCAGTTCTTC
TRBJ1-3 NA NA TRBV4-2 CASSQDGQGNGNTIYF TGTGCCAGCAGCCAAGATGGCCAGGGGAATGGAAACACCATATATTTT
TRBJ1-4 TRBD1 NA TRBV28 CASSSPTTGASREKLFF TGTGCCAGCAGTTCCCCCACTACAGGGGCGAGTCGTGAAAAACTGTTTTTT
TRBJ2-7 TRBD2 few TRBV15 CATSKTSGSYEQYF TGTGCCACCAGCAAGACTAGCGGCAGCTACGAGCAGTACTTC
TRBJ2-7 NA NA TRBV4-1 CASSPGEESYEQYF TGCGCCAGCAGCCCAGGGGAAGAGAGCTACGAGCAGTACTTC
TRBJ2-1 TRBD2 NA TRBV27 CASSLSRLAGGPTVEQFF TGTGCCAGCAGTTTATCCCGTCTAGCGGGAGGACCTACCGTTGAGCAGTTCTTC
TRBJ2-5 TRBD1 NA TRBV28 CASSQGQTQETQYF TGTGCCAGCAGTCAGGGACAGACCCAAGAGACCCAGTACTTC
TRBJ2-5 TRBD2 NA TRBV19 CASSTRTSGSETQYF TGTGCCAGTAGTACCCGGACTAGCGGGAGTGAGACCCAGTACTTC
TRBJ2-7 TRBD2 few TRBV4-2 CASSQDLTSGTHEQYF TGTGCCAGCAGCCAAGATCTGACTAGCGGGACCCACGAGCAGTACTTC
TRBJ2-2 TRBD2 NA TRBV29-1 CSVTQWGAGASDTGELFF TGCAGCGTTACCCAGTGGGGAGCGGGAGCCTCGGACACCGGGGAGCTGTTTTTT
TRBJ2-7 TRBD2 NA TRBV7-9 CASSTRTSGSFYEQYF TGTGCCAGCAGCACCCGGACTAGCGGGAGCTTTTACGAGCAGTACTTC
TRBJ2-1 NA NA TRBV28 CASSSVYEQFF TGTGCCAGCAGTTCAGTATATGAGCAGTTCTTC
TRBJ2-3 TRBD1 NA TRBV7-2 CASSLQGAHRTDTQYF TGTGCCAGCAGCCTACAGGGGGCCCACCGCACAGATACGCAGTATTTT
TRBJ2-2 NA few TRBV20-1 CSAERGGELFF TGCAGTGCGGAGAGGGGGGGGGAGCTGTTTTTT
TRBJ2-7 NA few TRBV29-1 CSGIRGSSYEQYF TGCAGCGGGATCAGGGGATCGTCCTACGAGCAGTACTTC
TRBJ2-1 TRBD1 few TRBV7-9 CASSQDRTGGDEQFF TGTGCCAGCAGCCAGGATAGGACAGGGGGGGATGAGCAGTTCTTC
TRBJ1-1 TRBD1 NA TRBV2 CASSEAGGAEAFF TGTGCCAGCAGTGAAGCAGGGGGCGCGGAAGCTTTCTTT
TRBJ2-2 TRBD2 NA TRBV15 CATSNRHWEGHAGELFF TGTGCCACCAGCAACCGCCACTGGGAGGGCCACGCCGGGGAGCTGTTTTTT
TRBJ2-7 NA NA TRBV18 CASSPGSRSYEQYF TGTGCCAGCTCACCTGGGAGTAGGTCCTACGAGCAGTACTTC
TRBJ2-5 NA NA TRBV12-5 CASGLDPGSGQETQYF TGTGCTAGTGGTTTGGACCCCGGGAGCGGCCAAGAGACCCAGTACTTC
TRBJ2-3 TRBD2 NA TRBV4-3 CASSLISSGRSDTQYF TGCGCCAGCAGCCTTATCTCTAGCGGGAGATCAGATACGCAGTATTTT
TRBJ1-5 NA NA TRBV30 CAWSPQGYQPQHF TGTGCCTGGAGTCCACAGGGTTATCAGCCCCAGCATTTT
TRBJ2-3 NA few TRBV29-1 CSGSLRFSDTQYF TGCAGCGGGAGCCTTAGATTTTCAGATACGCAGTATTTT
TRBJ2-2 NA NA TRBV9 CASSVSGDGTGELFF TGTGCCAGCAGCGTTTCCGGGGATGGGACCGGGGAGCTGTTTTTT
TRBJ2-3 NA NA TRBV10-3 CAIQGGGTDTQYF TGTGCCATTCAGGGAGGTGGAACAGATACGCAGTATTTT
TRBJ2-2 NA NA TRBV6-1 CASSEALVRNTGELFF TGTGCCAGCAGTGAAGCCTTAGTTAGAAACACCGGGGAGCTGTTTTTT
TRBJ2-1 NA NA TRBV5-1 CASSPTGNEQFF TGCGCCAGCAGCCCAACAGGGAATGAGCAGTTCTTC
TRBJ2-7 NA NA TRBV5-6 CASSLWGREQYF TGTGCCAGCAGCTTATGGGGGCGCGAGCAGTACTTC
TRBJ2-5 TRBD2 NA TRBV5-4 CASSPKKTSGSKTQYF TGTGCCAGCAGCCCCAAGAAAACTAGCGGGAGTAAGACCCAGTACTTC
TRBJ2-3 NA few TRBV4-2 CASSQDSVPARGTDTQYF TGTGCCAGCAGCCAAGATTCGGTGCCGGCCAGGGGCACAGATACGCAGTATTTT
TRBJ1-2 NA NA TRBV28 CASSLEGYGYTF TGTGCCAGCAGTTTAGAGGGTTATGGCTACACCTTC